This T cell receptor (beta chain) was retrieved from a study of CXCR3-negative and CXCR3-positive naive CD8 T cells. Study results and caveats: Because surface CD5 did not distinguish the naive subsets, TCR strength was inferred from TRB CDR3 properties. Researchers reported similar TRBV-TRBJ usage in naive CXCR3-negative and CXCR3-positive cells, though memory differed. Naive CXCR3-positive cells had TRB CDR3s more hydrophobic than those of CXCR3-negative naive cells.

This CDR3 has 15 amino acids. The germline CDR1 and CDR2 sequences are DFQATT and SNEGSKA (reference sequence). Regarding this clonotype: Its antigen is currently unknown.

TRB cDNA libraries were made by UMI-labeled 5' RACE. TCRdb reprocessed the 5' RACE reads and reports one entry per CDR3 protein, with no DNA. The sample table sets out roughly 100,000 distinct CDR3 sequences. Every CD8+ T cell subset underwent triplicate sorting at about 300,000 cells apiece. Sequencing was carried out using naive CXCR3- CD8+ T cells from blood. Sample subset: CD45RO-CCR7+CD27+CD95- naive CD8+ T cells lacking CXCR3 (TNR3-). This sequence originates from a human donor in good health. Some clones in this sample may be carry-over from other donors' samples. The rearrangement links TRBV20-1 to TRBJ2-7. The CDR3: CSARDPRKSSYEQYF.